This T cell receptor beta chain was found in a study of blood T cell repertoires in COVID-19. This clone was recorded a few times. In the authors' workflow: Amplification of reference gene primers provided the estimated nucleated cell counts. Sequencing used immunoSEQ multiplex PCR; TCRdb keeps in-frame clones, though not all of them. V, J and clone size reflect that table, while D and trimming were determined from the DNA. The data show tens of thousands of clones, with around 80% seen just once and 25% held by the top ten. This receptor was taken from a man aged 55 to 70 with acute or convalescent COVID-19. Sequenced material: peripheral blood.

CDR3: CASSLAGTYEQYF. In DNA, the CDR3 is TGTGCCAGCAGCTTAGCAGGGACCTACGAGCAGTACTTC. The rearrangement links TRBV6-5 to TRBJ2-7; the D gene is possibly TRBD1 (5 bases). The germline V gene has CDR1 MNHEY and CDR2 SVGAGI. CDR3 size: 13 residues. Trimming removed 6 bases at V and 2 bases at J, with 11 bases between.